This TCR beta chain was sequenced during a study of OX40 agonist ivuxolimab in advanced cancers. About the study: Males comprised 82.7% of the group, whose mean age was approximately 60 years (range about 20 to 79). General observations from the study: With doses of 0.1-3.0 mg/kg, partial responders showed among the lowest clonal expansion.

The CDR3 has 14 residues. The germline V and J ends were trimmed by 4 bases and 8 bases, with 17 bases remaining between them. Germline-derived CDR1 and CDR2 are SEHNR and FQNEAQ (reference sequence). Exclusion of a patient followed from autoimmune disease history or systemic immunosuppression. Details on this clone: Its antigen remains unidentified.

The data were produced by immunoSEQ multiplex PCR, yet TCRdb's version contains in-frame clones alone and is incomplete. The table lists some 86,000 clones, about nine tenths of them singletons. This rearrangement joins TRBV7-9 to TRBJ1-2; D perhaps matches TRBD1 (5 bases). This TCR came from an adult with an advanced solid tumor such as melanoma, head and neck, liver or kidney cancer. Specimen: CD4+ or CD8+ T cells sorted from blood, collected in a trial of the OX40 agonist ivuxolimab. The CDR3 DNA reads TGTGCCAGCAGCTCGATCCTTCGGGGCGGGGGCTACACCTTC. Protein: CASSSILRGGGYTF.